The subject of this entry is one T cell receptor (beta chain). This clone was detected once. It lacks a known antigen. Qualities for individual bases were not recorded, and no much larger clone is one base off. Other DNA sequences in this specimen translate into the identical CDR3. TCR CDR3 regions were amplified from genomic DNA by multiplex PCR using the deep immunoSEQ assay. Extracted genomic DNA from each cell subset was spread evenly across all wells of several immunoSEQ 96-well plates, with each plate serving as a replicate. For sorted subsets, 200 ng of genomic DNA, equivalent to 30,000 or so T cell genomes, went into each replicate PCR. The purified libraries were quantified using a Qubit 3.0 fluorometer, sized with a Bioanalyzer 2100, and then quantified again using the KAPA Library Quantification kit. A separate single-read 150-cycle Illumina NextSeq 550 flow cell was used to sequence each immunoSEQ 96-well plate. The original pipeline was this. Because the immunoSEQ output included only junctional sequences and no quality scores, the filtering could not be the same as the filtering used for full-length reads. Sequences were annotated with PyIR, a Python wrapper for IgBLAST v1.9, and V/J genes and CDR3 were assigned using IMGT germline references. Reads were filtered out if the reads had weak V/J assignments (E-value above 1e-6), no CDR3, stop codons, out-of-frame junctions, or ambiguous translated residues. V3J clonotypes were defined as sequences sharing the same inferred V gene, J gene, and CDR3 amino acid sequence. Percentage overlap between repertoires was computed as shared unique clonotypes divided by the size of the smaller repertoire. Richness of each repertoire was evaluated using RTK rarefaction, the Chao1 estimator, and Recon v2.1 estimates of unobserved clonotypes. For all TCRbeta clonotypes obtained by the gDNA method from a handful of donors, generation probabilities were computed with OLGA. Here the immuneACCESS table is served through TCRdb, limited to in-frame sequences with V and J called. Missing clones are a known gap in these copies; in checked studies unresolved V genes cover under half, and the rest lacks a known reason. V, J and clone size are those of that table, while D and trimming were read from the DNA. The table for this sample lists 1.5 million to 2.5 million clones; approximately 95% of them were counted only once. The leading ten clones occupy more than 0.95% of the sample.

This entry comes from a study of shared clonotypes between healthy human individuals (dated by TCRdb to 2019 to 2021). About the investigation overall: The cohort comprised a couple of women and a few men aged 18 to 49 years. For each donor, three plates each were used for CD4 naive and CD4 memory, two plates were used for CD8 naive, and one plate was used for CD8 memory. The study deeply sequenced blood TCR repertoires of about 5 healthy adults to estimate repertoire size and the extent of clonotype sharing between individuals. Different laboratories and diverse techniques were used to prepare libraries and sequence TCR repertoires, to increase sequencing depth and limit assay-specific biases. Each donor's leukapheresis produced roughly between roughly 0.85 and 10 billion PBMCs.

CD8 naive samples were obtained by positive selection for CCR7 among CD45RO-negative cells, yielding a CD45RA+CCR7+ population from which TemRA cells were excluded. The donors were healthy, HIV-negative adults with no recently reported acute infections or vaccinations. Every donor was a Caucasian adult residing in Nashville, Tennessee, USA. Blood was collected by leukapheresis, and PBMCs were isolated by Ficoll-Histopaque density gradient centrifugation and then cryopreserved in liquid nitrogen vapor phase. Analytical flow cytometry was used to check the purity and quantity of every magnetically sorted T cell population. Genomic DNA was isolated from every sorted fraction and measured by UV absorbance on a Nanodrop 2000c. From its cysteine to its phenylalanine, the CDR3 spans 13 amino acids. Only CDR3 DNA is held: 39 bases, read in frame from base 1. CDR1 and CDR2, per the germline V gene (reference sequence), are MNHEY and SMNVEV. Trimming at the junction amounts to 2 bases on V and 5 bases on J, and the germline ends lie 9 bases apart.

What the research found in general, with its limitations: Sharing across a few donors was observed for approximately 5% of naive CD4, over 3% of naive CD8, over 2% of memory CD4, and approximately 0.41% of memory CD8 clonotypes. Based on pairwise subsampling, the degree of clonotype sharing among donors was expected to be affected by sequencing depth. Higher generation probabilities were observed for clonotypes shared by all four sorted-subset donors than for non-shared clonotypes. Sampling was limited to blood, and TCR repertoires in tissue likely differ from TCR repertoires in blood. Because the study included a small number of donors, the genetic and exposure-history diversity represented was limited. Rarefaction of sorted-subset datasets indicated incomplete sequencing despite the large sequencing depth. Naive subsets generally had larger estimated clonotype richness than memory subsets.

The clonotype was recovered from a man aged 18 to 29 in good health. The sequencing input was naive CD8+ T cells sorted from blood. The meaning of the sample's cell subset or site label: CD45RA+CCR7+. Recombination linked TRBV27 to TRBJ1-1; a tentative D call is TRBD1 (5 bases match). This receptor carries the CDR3 CASSLPGGTEAFF. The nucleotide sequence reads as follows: TGTGCCAGCAGTTTACCGGGGGGTACTGAAGCTTTCTTT.